The entry below describes one TCR beta chain. What it binds is unknown. Sequential positive selection took CD4 T cells first, then CD8 T cells. Cells stained for CD3, CD4, CD8, CD45RA and CD27 were sorted into four subsets. An equimolar mix of two oligonucleotides served as the beta constant-region primer for TRBC1 and TRBC2. Ligated cDNA was amplified by four rounds of PCR with nested alpha and beta constant-region primers and SP2. TCRdb processed the UMI-ligation and nested PCR reads anew with MiXCR; each CDR3 protein has one entry. The table includes 150,000 or so distinct CDR3 sequences, approximately 24% detected once. These data come from a study of naive and memory T cell subsets. General study results and limits: Naive repertoires, especially CD8, held a few larger clonotypes, possibly memory cells re-expressing CD45RA.

The TCR sequence derives from a human donor in good health. Source material: naive CD4+ T cells from blood.

CDR3 sequence reads: CATSRGQNTEAFF. CDR3 DNA sequence: TGTGCCACCAGTCGGGGACAGAACACTGAAGCTTTCTTT. The chain employs TRBV24-1 and TRBJ1-1; D possibly corresponds to TRBD1 (6 bases). Germline V gene data show CDR1 as KGHDR and CDR2 as SFDVKD. The CDR3 has 13 amino acids. Trimming left V 6 bases short and J 1 base short, with 8 bases between.